This T cell receptor beta chain was found in a study of Graves' ophthalmopathy and Graves' hyperthyroidism. Amplifying from RNA transcripts, the study obtained TCR beta CDR3 regions. Second-round multiplex PCR came after first-round RT-PCR with HTBI primers. TCRdb reanalysed the multiplex PCR reads using MiXCR and keeps one entry per CDR3 protein. Of under 350,000 distinct CDR3 sequences listed, roughly 15% are singletons. Ophthalmopathy was moderately-to-severely active, CAS at least 3, NOSPECS at least 4, lasting under 3 months. This clonotype occurred many times. The material sequenced was peripheral blood. This clonotype originated in an adult man with Graves' ophthalmopathy.

CDR3: CAARVVRDSPLHF. The CDR3 nucleotides are TGTGCCGCGAGGGTAGTCCGTGATTCACCCCTCCACTTT. This chain joins TRBV6-1 and TRBJ1-6; D not certain. Germline V lookup: CDR1 MNHNS, CDR2 SASEGT. This CDR3 has 13 residues. The V gene lost 11 bases and the J gene lost 8 bases, with 16 bases spanning the gap.